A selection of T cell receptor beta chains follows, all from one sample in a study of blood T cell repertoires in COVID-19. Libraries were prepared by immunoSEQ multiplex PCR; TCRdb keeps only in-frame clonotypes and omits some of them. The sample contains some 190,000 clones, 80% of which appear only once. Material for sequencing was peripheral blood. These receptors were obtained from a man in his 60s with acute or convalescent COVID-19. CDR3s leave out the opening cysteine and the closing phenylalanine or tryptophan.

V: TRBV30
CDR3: AAEGGGTEAF

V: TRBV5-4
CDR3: ASSLVTLNYGYT

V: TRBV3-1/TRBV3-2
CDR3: ASSQERGYT

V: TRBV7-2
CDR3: ASSPPGQMGNGYT

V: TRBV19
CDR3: ASSNRDRGSLDTQY

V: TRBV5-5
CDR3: ASSLTGTGGVYEQY

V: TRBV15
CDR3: ATSRESSYNSPLH

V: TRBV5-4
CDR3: ASSLAAGGRSDTQY

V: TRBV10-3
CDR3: ATQGTSDAYEQY

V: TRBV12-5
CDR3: ASVQRAGGPNEQF

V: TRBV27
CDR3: ASSSTSGGSYEQY

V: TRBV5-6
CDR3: ASSPGTNPRDEQY

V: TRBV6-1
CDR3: ASSADRFATNEKLF

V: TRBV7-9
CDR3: ASSLALGTGRQYT

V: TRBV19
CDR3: ASSMGQGARGEQF

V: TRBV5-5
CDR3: ASSLGGVDEQF

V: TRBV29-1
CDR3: SVLAGNTGELF

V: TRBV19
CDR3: ASSIGGNYGYT

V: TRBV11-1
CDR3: ASSFGTTTNEKLF

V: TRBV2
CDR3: ASSRDRVITDTQY

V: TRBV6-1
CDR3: ASSEVGGSGQPQH

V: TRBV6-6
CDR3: ASSWRGGGRGTEAF

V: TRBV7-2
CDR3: ASSPSGANYNEQF

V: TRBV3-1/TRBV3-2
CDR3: ASRSRGDRAGNTIY

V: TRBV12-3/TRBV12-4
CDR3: ASKRGGFSPLH

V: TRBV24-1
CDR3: ATSDFAGNGYT

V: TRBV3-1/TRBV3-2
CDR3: ASSPGAAIWGAEAF

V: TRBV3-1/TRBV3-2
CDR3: ASSQVGLAGGKQF

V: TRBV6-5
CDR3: ASSTAGRDNQPQH

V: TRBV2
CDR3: ASSVTEGVGPQH

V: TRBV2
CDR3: ASTPGPFSTEAF

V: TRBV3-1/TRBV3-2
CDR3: ASSQDSRIAKNIQY

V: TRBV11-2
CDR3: ASSSPGTGNYEQY

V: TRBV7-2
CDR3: ASSSRGGIRGYT

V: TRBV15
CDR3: ATSSSKPTGTSLYEQF

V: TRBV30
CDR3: AWSQLAGVNEQF

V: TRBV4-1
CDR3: ASSRNPGQGYEQY